The 24 T cell receptor beta chains listed next were all sequenced from one sample in a study of monozygotic twins with inflammatory bowel disease. TCRdb reanalyzed the 5' RACE reads, giving one entry per CDR3 protein sequence and no DNA. The data show about 300,000 distinct CDR3 sequences, and the top ten clones hold more than 4.5%. The sequenced sample consisted of blood. These receptors all stem from a human donor with ulcerative colitis or Crohn's disease, or a healthy co-twin of an affected twin (not recorded which).

This rearrangement joins TRBV6-1 to TRBJ1-1; with no DNA, the TCRdb D assignment of TRBD1 cannot be verified. Per the germline V gene, CDR1 is MNHNS and CDR2 is SASEGT. CDR3 length: 13 residues. CDR3: CASSDGGPEKAFF.

The J gene is TRBJ2-7, the V gene TRBV12-3 or TRBV12-4; TCRdb returns TRBD1, unconfirmable since there is no DNA. The CDR3 spans 14 residues. The CDR3 protein is CASSPPGQYYEQYF.

The CDR3 spells CASSRDEKLFF. The gene calls are TRBV28 and TRBJ1-4. The CDR3 runs to 11 residues. Germline V CDR1 and CDR2: MDHEN, SYDVKM.

The J gene is TRBJ2-6, the V gene TRBV5-1; TCRdb lists TRBD1, though no DNA is available to test this call. Germline CDR1 is SGHRS and CDR2 is YFSETQ. The CDR3 sequence is 18 residues long. This CDR3 is CASSILRGVDSGANVLTF.

The J gene is TRBJ2-7, the V gene TRBV7-2; the TCRdb D gene call, TRBD2, has no DNA to confirm it. The germline V gene encodes CDR1 SGHTA and CDR2 FQGNSA. The CDR3 sequence is 16 residues long. CDR3 region: CASSLGTSGKLYEQYF.

The chain couples TRBV20-1 to TRBJ1-1; TCRdb names TRBD1, which stays unverified in the absence of DNA. This CDR3 region has 14 residues. Germline V lookup: CDR1 DFQATT, CDR2 SNEGSKA (reference sequence). The chain's CDR3 is CSARPGHSNTEAFF.

This rearrangement joins TRBV5-1 to TRBJ2-3. This CDR3 region has 15 residues. The germline V gene has CDR1 SGHRS and CDR2 YFSETQ. The CDR3 region is CASRLDGPSTDTQYF.

V usage is TRBV29-1 and J usage is TRBJ1-5; TCRdb reports TRBD1, a call that lacks DNA to check it against. CDR1 SQVTM and CDR2 ANQGSEA come from the germline V gene. CDR3 length equals 14 residues. The CDR3 is CSVSGGTGVQPQHF.

The chain recombines TRBV12-3 or TRBV12-4 with TRBJ2-7; TCRdb selects TRBD1, and the lack of DNA leaves this call unchecked. The CDR3 totals 13 residues. The CDR3 loop reads CASSLRQNYEQYF.

The genes are TRBV28 and TRBJ2-2; TCRdb calls TRBD2, which cannot be checked without DNA. The length of the CDR3 is 16 residues. The germline V gene encodes CDR1 MDHEN and CDR2 SYDVKM. The chain's CDR3 is CASSYRTFANTGELFF. Looking up the rest from reference TRBV28 and TRBJ2-2 gives the full variable domain: DVKVTQSSRYLVKRTGEKVFLECVQDMDHENMFWYRQDPGLGLRLIYFSYDVKMKEKGDIPEGYSVSREKKERFSLILESASTNQTSMYLCASSYRTFANTGELFFGEGSRLTVL.

The chain joins TRBV7-2 to TRBJ2-2; TCRdb names TRBD2, which stays unverified in the absence of DNA. The germline gives CDR1 SGHTA, CDR2 FQGNSA. CDR3 length equals 16 residues. This chain's CDR3 is CASSLVGGWDTGELFF.

The V and J genes are TRBV14 and TRBJ2-1. The CDR3 sequence is 15 residues long. The germline gives CDR1 SGHDN, CDR2 FVKESK. The CDR3 loop reads CASSLTGTPYNEQFF. Using reference TRBV14 and TRBJ2-1 for the parts outside the CDR3, the full variable domain is EAGVTQFPSHSVIEKGQTVTLRCDPISGHDNLYWYRRVMGKEIKFLLHFVKESKQDESGMPNNRFLAERTGGTYSTLKVQPAELEDSGVYFCASSLTGTPYNEQFFGPGTRLTVL.

V gene TRBV30 combines with J gene TRBJ1-1. Germline values: CDR1 GTSNPN, CDR2 SVGIG (reference sequence). The CDR3 runs to 12 residues. CDR3 in amino acids: CASPGPYTEAFF.

The gene calls are TRBV11-3 and TRBJ2-1; TCRdb's D call, TRBD1, is unchecked because there is no DNA. This CDR3 has 18 residues. From germline, CDR1 is SGHNT and CDR2 YENEEA. This CDR3 reads CASSLDVPGTAPYNEQFF.

The chain links TRBV27 to TRBJ1-2; TCRdb picks TRBD1, but there is no DNA to check that call. The CDR3 totals 13 residues. Germline V lookup: CDR1 MNHEY, CDR2 SMNVEV (reference sequence). CDR3 in amino acids: CASSRTGDYGYTF.

V gene TRBV20-1 combines with J gene TRBJ2-7. Germline V CDR1 and CDR2: DFQATT, SNEGSKA (reference sequence). CDR3 length equals 13 residues. CDR3 sequence: CSANNQYSYEQYF.

The chain recombines TRBV6-1 with TRBJ2-3; there is no DNA to check the TCRdb D call of TRBD2. The CDR3 is 17 residues long. The V gene's germline CDR1 is MNHNS and CDR2 SASEGT. CDR3 sequence: CAGQLAGVGISTDTQYF.

The V call is TRBV2, the J call TRBJ2-6; TCRdb gives TRBD1 as the D gene, but with no DNA this cannot be confirmed. The CDR3 totals 15 residues. Germline CDR1 SNHLY, CDR2 FYNNEI. The CDR3 loop reads CASSTDRGGANVLTF.

This chain connects TRBV28 to TRBJ1-1. The germline V gene has CDR1 MDHEN and CDR2 SYDVKM. The CDR3 extends over 13 amino acids. The CDR3 loop is CASRAQVYTEAFF. The variable domain in full, completed from reference TRBV28 and TRBJ1-1, reads DVKVTQSSRYLVKRTGEKVFLECVQDMDHENMFWYRQDPGLGLRLIYFSYDVKMKEKGDIPEGYSVSREKKERFSLILESASTNQTSMYLCASRAQVYTEAFFGQGTRLTVV.

The CDR3 loop reads CASSQDYPRGATEAFF. This chain uses TRBV4-3 with TRBJ1-1; TCRdb gives TRBD1 as the D gene, but with no DNA this cannot be confirmed. The length of the CDR3 is 16 residues. CDR1 and CDR2 (germline): LGHNA, YSLEER.

The rearrangement links TRBV27 to TRBJ2-1. There are 12 residues in the CDR3. Germline V lookup: CDR1 MNHEY, CDR2 SMNVEV (reference sequence). The CDR3 spells CASSGQGNEQFF.

CDR3 region: CATSREVRTGWYNEQFF. V gene TRBV15 combines with J gene TRBJ2-1; TCRdb's assignment of TRBD1 cannot be checked, as there is no DNA. The CDR3 length is 17 residues. Germline CDR1 LNHNV, CDR2 YYDKDF (reference sequence).

The chain's CDR3 is CASKDRVGEQYF. The gene calls are TRBV10-2 and TRBJ2-7; the TCRdb D gene call, TRBD1, has no DNA to confirm it. The CDR3 runs to 12 residues. CDR1 is WSHSY, CDR2 SAAADI, per germline.

V and J are TRBV9 and TRBJ2-6. Germline V gene sequence: CDR1 SGDLS, CDR2 YYNGEE. The CDR3 spans 16 residues. The CDR3 reads CASSGVGFSGANVLTF.